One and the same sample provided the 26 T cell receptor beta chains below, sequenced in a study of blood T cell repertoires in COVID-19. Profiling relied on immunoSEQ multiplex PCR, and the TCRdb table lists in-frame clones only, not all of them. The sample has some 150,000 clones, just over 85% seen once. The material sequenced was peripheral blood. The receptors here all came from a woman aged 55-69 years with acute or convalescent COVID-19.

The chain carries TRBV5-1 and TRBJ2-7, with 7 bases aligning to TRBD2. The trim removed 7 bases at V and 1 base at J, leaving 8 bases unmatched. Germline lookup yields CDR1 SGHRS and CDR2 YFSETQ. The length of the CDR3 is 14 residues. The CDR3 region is CASRASGISYEQYF. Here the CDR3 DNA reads TGCGCCAGCCGAGCGAGCGGGATTTCCTACGAGCAGTACTTC.

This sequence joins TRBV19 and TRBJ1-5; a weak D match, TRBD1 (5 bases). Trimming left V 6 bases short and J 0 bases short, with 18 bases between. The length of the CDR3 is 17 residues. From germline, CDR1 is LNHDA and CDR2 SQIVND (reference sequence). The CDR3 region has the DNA TGTGCCAGTAGAAAAACTGGGGCCGTCGTTAGCAATCAGCCCCAGCATTTT. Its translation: CASRKTGAVVSNQPQHF.

CDR3 coding DNA: TGTGCCAGTAGTAATTGGACAGGGCGAGGGGTAATTAATTCACCCCTCCACTTT. Protein sequence: CASSNWTGRGVINSPLHF. The chain links TRBV19 to TRBJ1-6, with TRBD1 matching over 8 bases. V dropped 4 bases and J dropped 6; count of bases not matched to a gene: 14. This CDR3 region has 18 residues. Germline V gene data show CDR1 as LNHDA and CDR2 as SQIVND (reference sequence).

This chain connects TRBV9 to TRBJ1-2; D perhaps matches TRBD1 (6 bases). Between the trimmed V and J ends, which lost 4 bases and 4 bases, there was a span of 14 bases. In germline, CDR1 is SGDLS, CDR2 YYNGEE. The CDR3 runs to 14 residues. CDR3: CASSPGQSVYGYTF. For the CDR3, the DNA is TGTGCCAGCAGCCCGGGACAATCGGTCTATGGCTACACCTTC.

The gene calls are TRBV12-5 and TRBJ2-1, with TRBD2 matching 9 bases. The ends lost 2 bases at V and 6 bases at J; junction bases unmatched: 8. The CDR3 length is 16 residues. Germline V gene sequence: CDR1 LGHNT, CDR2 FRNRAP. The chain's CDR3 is CASGLSIAGASNEQFF. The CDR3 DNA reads TGTGCTAGTGGTTTGAGTATAGCGGGGGCCTCCAATGAGCAGTTCTTC.

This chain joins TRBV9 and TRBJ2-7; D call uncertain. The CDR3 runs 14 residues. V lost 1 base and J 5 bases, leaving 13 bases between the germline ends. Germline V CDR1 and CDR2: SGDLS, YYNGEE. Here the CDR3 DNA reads TGTGCCAGCAGCGTAAGCAGTACAGTCGACGAGCAGTACTTC. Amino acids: CASSVSSTVDEQYF.

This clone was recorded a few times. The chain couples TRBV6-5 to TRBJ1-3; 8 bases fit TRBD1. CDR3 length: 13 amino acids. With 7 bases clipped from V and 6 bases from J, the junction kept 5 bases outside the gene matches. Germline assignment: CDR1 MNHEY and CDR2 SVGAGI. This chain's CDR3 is CASIPTGVNTIYF. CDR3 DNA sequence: TGTGCCAGCATCCCGACAGGGGTAAACACCATATATTTT.

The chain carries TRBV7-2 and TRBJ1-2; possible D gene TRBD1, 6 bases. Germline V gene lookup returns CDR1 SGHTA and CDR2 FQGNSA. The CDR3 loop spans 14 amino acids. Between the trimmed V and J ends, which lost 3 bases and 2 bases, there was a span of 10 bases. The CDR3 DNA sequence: TGTGCCAGCAGCTTGGATGGACAGAACTATGGCTACACCTTC. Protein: CASSLDGQNYGYTF.

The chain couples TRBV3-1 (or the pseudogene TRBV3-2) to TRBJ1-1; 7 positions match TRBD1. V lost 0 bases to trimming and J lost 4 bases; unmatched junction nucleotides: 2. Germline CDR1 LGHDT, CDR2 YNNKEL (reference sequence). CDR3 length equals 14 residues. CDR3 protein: CASSQENRGTEAFF. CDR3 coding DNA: TGTGCCAGCAGCCAAGAGAACAGGGGCACTGAAGCTTTCTTT.

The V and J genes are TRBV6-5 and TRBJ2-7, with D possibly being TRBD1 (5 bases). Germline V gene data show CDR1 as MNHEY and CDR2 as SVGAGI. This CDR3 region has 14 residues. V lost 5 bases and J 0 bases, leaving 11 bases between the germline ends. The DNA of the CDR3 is TGTGCCAGCAGTCAGGGAATGCTCTCCTACGAGCAGTACTTC. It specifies CASSQGMLSYEQYF.

CDR3 loop: CASSLFGKDFNTEAFF. CDR3 bases: TGTGCCAGCAGCTTATTCGGGAAGGATTTTAACACTGAAGCTTTCTTT. V usage is TRBV13 and J usage is TRBJ1-1; D call uncertain. The CDR3 covers 16 residues. The germline CDR1 and CDR2 sequences are PRHDT and FYEKMQ (reference sequence). Trimming removed 2 bases from V and 2 bases from J, with 15 bases in between.

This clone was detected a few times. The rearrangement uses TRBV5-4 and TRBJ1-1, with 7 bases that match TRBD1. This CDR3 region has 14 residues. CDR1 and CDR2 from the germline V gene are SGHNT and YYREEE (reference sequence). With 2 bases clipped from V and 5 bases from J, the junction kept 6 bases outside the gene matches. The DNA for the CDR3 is TGTGCCAGCAGCTTCGACAGGGCCGGGACTGAAGCTTTCTTT. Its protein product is CASSFDRAGTEAFF.

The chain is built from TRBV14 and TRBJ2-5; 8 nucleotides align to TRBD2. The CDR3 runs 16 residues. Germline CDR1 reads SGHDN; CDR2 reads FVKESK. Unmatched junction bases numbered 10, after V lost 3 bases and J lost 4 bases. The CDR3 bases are TGTGCCAGCAGCCAGGGACTAGTCCCATCCCGAGAGACCCAGTACTTC. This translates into CASSQGLVPSRETQYF.

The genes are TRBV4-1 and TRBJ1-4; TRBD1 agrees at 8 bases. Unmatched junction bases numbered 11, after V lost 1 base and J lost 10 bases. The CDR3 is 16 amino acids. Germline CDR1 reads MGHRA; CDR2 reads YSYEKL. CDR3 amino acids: CASSQVQGGQGRKLFF. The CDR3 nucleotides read TGCGCCAGCAGCCAAGTGCAGGGCGGACAGGGCCGAAAACTGTTTTTT.

In DNA, the CDR3 is TGCGCCAGCAGCCAAGCTTTAGGACAGGGGGTCGATTTCCATGGCTACACCTTC. It codes for CASSQALGQGVDFHGYTF. This rearrangement joins TRBV4-3 to TRBJ1-2, with 10 bases lining up with TRBD1. Trimming took 1 base from V and 6 from J; bases not matched to a gene: 14. Germline assignment: CDR1 LGHNA and CDR2 YSLEER. This CDR3 has 18 residues.

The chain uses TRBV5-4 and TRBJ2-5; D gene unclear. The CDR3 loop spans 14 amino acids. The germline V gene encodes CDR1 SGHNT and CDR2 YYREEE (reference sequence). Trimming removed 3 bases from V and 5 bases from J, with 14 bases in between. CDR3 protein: CASSSVGWFETQYF. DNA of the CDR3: TGTGCCAGCAGCTCGGTCGGGTGGTTTGAGACCCAGTACTTC. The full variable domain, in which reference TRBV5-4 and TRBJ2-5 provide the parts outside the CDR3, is ETGVTQSPTHLIKTRGQQVTLRCSSQSGHNTVSWYQQALGQGPQFIFQYYREEENGRGNFPPRFSGLQFPNYSSELNVNALELDDSALYLCASSSVGWFETQYFGPGTRLLVL.

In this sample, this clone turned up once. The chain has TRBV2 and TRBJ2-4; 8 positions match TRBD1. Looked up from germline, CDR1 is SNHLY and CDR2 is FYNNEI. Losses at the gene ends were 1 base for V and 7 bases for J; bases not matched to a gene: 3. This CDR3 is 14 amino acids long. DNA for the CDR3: TGTGCCAGCAGTGAAGTGACAGGGGAGAACATTCAGTACTTC. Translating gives CASSEVTGENIQYF.

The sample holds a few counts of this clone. CDR3 residues: CASSSGLASYEQYF. DNA for the CDR3: TGTGCCAGCAGCTCCGGACTAGCGTCCTACGAGCAGTACTTC. The chain joins TRBV5-6 to TRBJ2-7; TRBD2 aligns across 9 bases. The V segment lost 3 bases and the J segment 1 base; nucleotides outside the gene matches: 2. The CDR3 extends over 14 amino acids. Germline V lookup: CDR1 SGHDT, CDR2 YYEEEE.

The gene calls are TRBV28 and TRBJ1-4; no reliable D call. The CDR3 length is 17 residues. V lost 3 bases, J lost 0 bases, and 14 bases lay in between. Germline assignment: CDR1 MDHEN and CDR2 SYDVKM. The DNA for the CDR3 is TGTGCCAGCAGTTTCTTTAAATTACAGTCAACTAATGAAAAACTGTTTTTT. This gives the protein CASSFFKLQSTNEKLFF.

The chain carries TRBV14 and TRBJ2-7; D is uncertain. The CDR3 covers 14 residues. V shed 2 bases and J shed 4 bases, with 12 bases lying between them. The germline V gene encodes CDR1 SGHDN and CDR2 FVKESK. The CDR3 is CASSQPLYPYEQYF. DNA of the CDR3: TGTGCCAGCAGCCAACCCCTCTACCCATACGAGCAGTACTTC.

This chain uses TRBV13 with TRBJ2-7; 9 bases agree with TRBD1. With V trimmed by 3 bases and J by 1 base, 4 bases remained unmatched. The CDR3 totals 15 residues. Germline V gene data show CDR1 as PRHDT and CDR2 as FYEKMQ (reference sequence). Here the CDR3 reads CASSFRQGGSYEQYF. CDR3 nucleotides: TGTGCCAGCAGCTTCCGACAGGGGGGTTCCTACGAGCAGTACTTC.

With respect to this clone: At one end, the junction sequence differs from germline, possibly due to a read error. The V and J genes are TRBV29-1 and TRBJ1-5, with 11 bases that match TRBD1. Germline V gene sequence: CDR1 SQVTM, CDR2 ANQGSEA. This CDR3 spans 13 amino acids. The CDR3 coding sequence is TGCAGCGCCTGGACAGGGGGCAACCAGCCCCAGCATTTT. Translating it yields CSAWTGGNQPQHF.

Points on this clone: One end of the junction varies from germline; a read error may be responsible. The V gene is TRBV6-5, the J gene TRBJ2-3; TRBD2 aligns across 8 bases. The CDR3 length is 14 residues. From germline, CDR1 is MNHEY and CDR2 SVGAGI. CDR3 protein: CASGYGGATDTQYF. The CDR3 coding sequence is TGTGCCAGCGGTTACGGGGGGGCGACAGATACGCAGTATTTT.

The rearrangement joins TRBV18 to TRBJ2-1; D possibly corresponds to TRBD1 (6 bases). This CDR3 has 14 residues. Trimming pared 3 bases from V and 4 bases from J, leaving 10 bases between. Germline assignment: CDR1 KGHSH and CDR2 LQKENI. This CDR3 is CASSPRDIYNEQFF. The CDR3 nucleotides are TGTGCCAGCTCACCCCGGGACATATACAATGAGCAGTTCTTC.

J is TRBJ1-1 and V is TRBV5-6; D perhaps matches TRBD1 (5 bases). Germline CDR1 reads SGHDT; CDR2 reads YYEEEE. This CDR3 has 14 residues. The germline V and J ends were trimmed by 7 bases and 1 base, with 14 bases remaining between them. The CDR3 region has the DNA TGTGCCAGCTCCTGGGATCAGGGGAACACTGAAGCTTTCTTT. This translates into CASSWDQGNTEAFF.

For the CDR3, the DNA is TGTGCCAGCAGTCAGGGTCGTCGGGCTGAAGCTTTCTTT. Amino acids: CASSQGRRAEAFF. The chain carries TRBV28 and TRBJ1-1; tentative D call: TRBD1 (5 bases). Per the germline V gene, CDR1 is MDHEN and CDR2 is SYDVKM. The CDR3 is 13 amino acids. V was cut by 5 bases and J by 6 bases, with 13 bases left in between.